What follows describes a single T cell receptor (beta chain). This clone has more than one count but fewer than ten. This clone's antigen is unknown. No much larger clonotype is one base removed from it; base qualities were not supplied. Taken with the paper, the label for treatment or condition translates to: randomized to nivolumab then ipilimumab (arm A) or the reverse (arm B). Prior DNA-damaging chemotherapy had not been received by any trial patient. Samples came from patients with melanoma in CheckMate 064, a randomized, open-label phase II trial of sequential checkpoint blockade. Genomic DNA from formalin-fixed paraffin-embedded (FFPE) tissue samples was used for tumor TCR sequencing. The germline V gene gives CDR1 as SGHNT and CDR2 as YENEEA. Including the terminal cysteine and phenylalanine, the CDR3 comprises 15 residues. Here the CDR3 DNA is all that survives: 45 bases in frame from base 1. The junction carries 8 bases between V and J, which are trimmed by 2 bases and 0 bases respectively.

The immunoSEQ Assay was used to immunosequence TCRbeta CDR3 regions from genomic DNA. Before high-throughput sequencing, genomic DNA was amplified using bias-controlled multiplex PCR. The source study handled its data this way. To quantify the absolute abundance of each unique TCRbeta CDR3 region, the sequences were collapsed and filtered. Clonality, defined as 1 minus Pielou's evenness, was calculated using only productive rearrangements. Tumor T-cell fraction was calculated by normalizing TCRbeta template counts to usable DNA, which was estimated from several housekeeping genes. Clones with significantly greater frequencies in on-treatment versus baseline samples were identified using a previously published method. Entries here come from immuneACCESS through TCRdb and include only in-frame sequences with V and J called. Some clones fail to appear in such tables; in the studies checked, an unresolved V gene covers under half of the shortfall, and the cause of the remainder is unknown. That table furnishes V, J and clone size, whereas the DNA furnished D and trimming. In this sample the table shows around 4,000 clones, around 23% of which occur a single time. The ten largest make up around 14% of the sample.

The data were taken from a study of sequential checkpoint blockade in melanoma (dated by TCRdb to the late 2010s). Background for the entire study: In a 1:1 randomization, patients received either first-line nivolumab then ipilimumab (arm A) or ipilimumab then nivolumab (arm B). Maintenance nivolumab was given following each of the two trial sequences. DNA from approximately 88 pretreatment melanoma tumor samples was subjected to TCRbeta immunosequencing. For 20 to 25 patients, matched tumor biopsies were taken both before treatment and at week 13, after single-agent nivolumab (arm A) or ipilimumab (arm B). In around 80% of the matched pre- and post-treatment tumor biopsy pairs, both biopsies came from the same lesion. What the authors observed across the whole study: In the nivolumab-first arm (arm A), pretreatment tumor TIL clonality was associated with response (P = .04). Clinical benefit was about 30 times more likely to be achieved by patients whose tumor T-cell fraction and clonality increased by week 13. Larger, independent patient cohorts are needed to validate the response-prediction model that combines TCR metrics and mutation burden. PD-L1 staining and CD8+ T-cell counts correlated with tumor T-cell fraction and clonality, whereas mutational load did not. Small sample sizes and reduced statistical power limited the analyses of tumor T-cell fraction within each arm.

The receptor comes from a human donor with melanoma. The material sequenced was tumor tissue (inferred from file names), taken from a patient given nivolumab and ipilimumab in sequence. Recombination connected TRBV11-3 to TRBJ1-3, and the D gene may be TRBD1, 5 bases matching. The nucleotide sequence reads TGTGCCAGCAGCTTATACGGGACCTCTGGAAACACCATATATTTT. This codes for CASSLYGTSGNTIYF.